Reported below is one T cell receptor beta chain. Its specificity is not known. The germline V and J ends were trimmed by 4 bases and 9 bases, with 13 bases remaining between them. This CDR3 has 12 amino acids. Germline CDR1 and CDR2: SQVTM and ANQGSEA. TCRdb's copy holds only in-frame clones and misses some; the assay was immunoSEQ multiplex PCR. The repertoire holds just over 15,000 clones, with about three fifths as singletons. This sample is part of a study of radiation and T cells in renal cell carcinoma. Study-level findings and limits: From baseline, blood top tumor clonotypes peaked at 2 weeks post-radiation. Irradiated tumors had higher TCR clonality than control tumors.

Treatment defined: 15 Gy SBRT to primary tumor, nephrectomy 4 weeks later. Nephrectomy followed 15 Gy stereotactic body radiation by 4 weeks. The sequence was obtained from a woman aged 70 to 79 with renal cell carcinoma. This specimen consisted of tumor tissue, obtained from a patient whose treatment included radiotherapy and nephrectomy. This sequence joins TRBV29-1 and TRBJ1-5, with D maybe TRBD1 (5 bases). The CDR3 region has the DNA TGCAGCGTTGGGGGGAGGGAAGGGCCCCAGCATTTT. It encodes CSVGGREGPQHF. Full variable domain (remainder filled in from reference TRBV29-1 and TRBJ1-5): SAVISQKPSRDICQRGTSLTIQCQVDSQVTMMFWYRQQPGQSLTLIATANQGSEATYESGFVIDKFPISRPNLTFSTLTVSNMSPEDSSIYLCSVGGREGPQHFGDGTRLSIL.